This T cell receptor (beta chain) was documented in a study of CD8+CD57+ T cells in acquired aplastic anemia. In the study overall: Across the sorted CD4+ and CD8+ cells, DNA amounts averaged about 3.1 ug.

Genomic DNA, the template, was used for profiling of the TCR beta VDJ and CDR3. TCRdb called the reads again in MiXCR, with one record for every CDR3 protein. In the table there are 55,000 to 60,000 distinct CDR3 sequences, just over 55% of which are singletons. Looked up from germline, CDR1 is DFQATT and CDR2 is SNEGSKA (reference sequence). The CDR3 runs to 13 residues. The ends were cut back, 0 bases at V and 7 bases at J, with 12 bases in the middle. It was patients with CD8+CD57+ cell expansion by flow cytometry who were chosen for sequencing. This clonotype was picked up many times. What it binds is not known. Study-wide results and limits: Twenty-nine shared CD8+ CDR3s appeared highly expressed within patients' immunodominant clones.

The sequence derives from a human donor with aplastic anemia. The genes are TRBV20-1 and TRBJ1-1; D gene ambiguous. What was sequenced was sorted CD4+, CD8+, or CD8+CD57+ T cells (not recorded which) from PBMCs. Here the CDR3 DNA reads TGCAGTGCTAGAGATCGAAAGAACGATGAAGCTTTCTTT. Amino acids: CSARDRKNDEAFF.